A single sample gave rise to the 16 T cell receptor beta chains below, sequenced in a study of graft-versus-host responses after intestinal transplantation. The assay was immunoSEQ multiplex PCR, and TCRdb's table has in-frame clones only and misses some. The sample lists 62,000 or so clones, 90% occurring once. These receptors have no identified antigens. The material was unstimulated CD8+ T cells sorted from spleen or lymph node cells, obtained before transplant. The receptor source for this set is a human donor who was the organ donor for an intestinal transplant.

The chain carries TRBV27 and TRBJ2-1; D may be TRBD2 (5 bases). V lost 4 bases to trimming and J lost 4 bases, with 11 bases between them. Germline V gene lookup returns CDR1 MNHEY and CDR2 SMNVEV (reference sequence). CDR3 size: 14 residues. DNA for the CDR3: TGTGCCAGCAGTTATTCCCCGGGGTACAATGAGCAGTTCTTC. It encodes CASSYSPGYNEQFF.

The chain employs TRBV9 and TRBJ1-1; D is undetermined. The ends were cut back, 0 bases at V and 3 bases at J, with 12 bases in the middle. CDR3 length: 15 residues. CDR1 and CDR2 (germline): SGDLS, YYNGEE. In nucleotides, the CDR3 is TGTGCCAGCAGCGTAGTGTGGCCGGCGGACACTGAAGCTTTCTTT. Its protein product is CASSVVWPADTEAFF.

J is TRBJ2-1 and V is TRBV6-5; D ambiguous. V shed 7 bases and J shed 0 bases, with 4 bases lying between them. Germline CDR1 reads MNHEY; CDR2 reads SVGAGI. The CDR3 sequence is 12 residues long. Here the CDR3 reads CASTSSYNEQFF. CDR3 DNA sequence: TGTGCCAGCACTAGCTCCTACAATGAGCAGTTCTTC.

V and J are TRBV7-9 and TRBJ2-2, with 7 bases that match TRBD2. V lost 5 bases to trimming and J lost 0 bases; unmatched junction nucleotides: 0. Germline V gene data show CDR1 as SEHNR and CDR2 as FQNEAQ (reference sequence). The CDR3 consists of 14 residues. CDR3 loop: CASSTSANTGELFF. DNA for the CDR3: TGTGCCAGCAGCACTAGCGCGAACACCGGGGAGCTGTTTTTT.

The chain links TRBV27 to TRBJ1-3; D is unclear. V lost 4 bases to trimming and J lost 0 bases, with 13 bases between them. The CDR3 totals 16 residues. The germline CDR1 and CDR2 sequences are MNHEY and SMNVEV (reference sequence). The CDR3 DNA reads as TGTGCCAGCAGTTCGTACAGCCCAACCTCTGGAAACACCATATATTTT. It is translated as CASSSYSPTSGNTIYF.

The rearrangement links TRBV27 to TRBJ2-7, with 11 bases aligning to TRBD2. Germline V gives CDR1 MNHEY, CDR2 SMNVEV (reference sequence). The CDR3 runs to 18 residues. Trimming cost V 0 bases and J 1 base; bases outside gene matches: 8. The CDR3 sequence: CASSLSPSGLAVSYEQYF. For the CDR3, the DNA is TGTGCCAGCAGTTTATCTCCTTCGGGACTAGCGGTTTCCTACGAGCAGTACTTC.

The chain links TRBV9 to TRBJ2-2, with D perhaps matching TRBD1 (7 bases). CDR1 and CDR2 from the germline V gene are SGDLS and YYNGEE. The CDR3 consists of 19 residues. V was pared by 2 bases and J by 1 base, with 21 bases between. The DNA of the CDR3 is TGTGCCAGCAGCGTCGGTGGCAGGGGGGAACTGTGGAACACCGGGGAGCTGTTTTTT. Translating it yields CASSVGGRGELWNTGELFF.

The chain is built from TRBV6-4 and TRBJ2-3; 7 nucleotides line up with TRBD2. Trimming at V came to 3 bases and at J to 1 base, leaving 1 base not matched to a gene. The CDR3 is 14 amino acids. Germline-derived CDR1 and CDR2 are MRHNA and SNTAGT. The CDR3 DNA is TGTGCCAGCAGTGATCGGGAGGGCACAGATACGCAGTATTTT. Translation: CASSDREGTDTQYF.

This chain connects TRBV9 to TRBJ2-5; D ambiguous. The germline V gene has CDR1 SGDLS and CDR2 YYNGEE. This CDR3 has 11 amino acids. Trimming stripped 3 bases from V and 7 bases from J, with 7 bases between. The CDR3 region is CASSDSGTQYF. In DNA form, the CDR3 reads TGTGCCAGCAGCGATTCGGGGACCCAGTACTTC.

V and J are TRBV19 and TRBJ2-1; 16 bases agree with TRBD2. With 7 bases clipped from V and 6 bases from J, the junction kept 12 bases outside the gene matches. There are 18 residues in the CDR3. CDR1 is LNHDA, CDR2 SQIVND, per germline (reference sequence). The CDR3 DNA reads TGTGCCAGTACCCTAAGGGGGACTAGCGGGAGGGCCCGCAATGAGCAGTTCTTC. It codes for CASTLRGTSGRARNEQFF.

As concerns this clone: The sample holds other DNA sequences that translate to the same CDR3. V gene TRBV9 combines with J gene TRBJ1-2, with D unresolved. The V end lost 2 bases, the J end lost 2 bases, and 13 bases lay between the germline ends. The germline gives CDR1 SGDLS, CDR2 YYNGEE. This CDR3 contains 15 residues. CDR3 in amino acids: CASSVSGGPNYGYTF. The CDR3 nucleotides read TGTGCCAGCAGCGTGTCCGGAGGTCCGAACTATGGCTACACCTTC.

This clone has only one observation. The V and J genes are TRBV6-1 and TRBJ2-7, with 7 nucleotides matching TRBD1. The CDR3 length is 15 residues. J gave up 0 bases and V 1 base, and 3 bases lay outside the gene matches. CDR1 is MNHNS and CDR2 is SASEGT in the germline V gene. CDR3 region: CASSEEGGFSYEQYF. The CDR3 DNA reads TGTGCCAGCAGTGAAGAAGGGGGCTTCTCCTACGAGCAGTACTTC.

This chain uses TRBV18 with TRBJ2-7, with 9 nucleotides matching TRBD1. Per germline, CDR1 KGHSH and CDR2 LQKENI. The CDR3 is made up of 15 amino acids. The junction had 9 bases not matched to a gene; V was cut back by 6 bases and J by 3 bases. CDR3 residues: CASSPTGTGLYEQYF. CDR3 sequence (DNA): TGTGCCAGCTCTCCGACGGGGACAGGGCTCTACGAGCAGTACTTC.

The chain combines TRBV28 with TRBJ2-5; 11 bases are a match to TRBD1. The V gene end was trimmed by 2 bases and the J gene end by 5 bases; junction bases not matched to a gene: 10. The CDR3 runs 17 residues. CDR1 is MDHEN and CDR2 is SYDVKM in the germline V gene. The CDR3 spells CASSLHSRTGGAETQYF. CDR3 DNA sequence: TGTGCCAGCAGTTTACACTCGCGGACAGGGGGCGCCGAGACCCAGTACTTC. The full variable domain, its missing parts supplied by reference TRBV28 and TRBJ2-5, is DVKVTQSSRYLVKRTGEKVFLECVQDMDHENMFWYRQDPGLGLRLIYFSYDVKMKEKGDIPEGYSVSREKKERFSLILESASTNQTSMYLCASSLHSRTGGAETQYFGPGTRLLVL.

The rearrangement uses TRBV4-3 and TRBJ2-3, with 7 bases aligning to TRBD1. Germline lookup yields CDR1 LGHNA and CDR2 YSLEER. CDR3 length: 15 residues. J was trimmed by 3 bases and V by 0 bases; bases with no gene match: 3. DNA of the CDR3: TGCGCCAGCAGCCAAGACAGGGGGACAACAGATACGCAGTATTTT. This translates into CASSQDRGTTDTQYF.

The chain employs TRBV2 and TRBJ2-7, with TRBD2 matching over 14 bases. This CDR3 region has 15 residues. The ends lost 7 bases at V and 0 bases at J; junction bases unmatched: 2. Germline assignment: CDR1 SNHLY and CDR2 FYNNEI. CDR3 sequence: CASMGTSGSSYEQYF. In DNA form, the CDR3 reads TGTGCCAGCATGGGGACTAGCGGGAGCTCCTACGAGCAGTACTTC.